The next 18 T cell receptor beta chains were all read from a single sample in a study of T cell repertoires in cytomegalovirus infection. One entry per CDR3 protein, called by TCRdb with MiXCR from the reads. The sample lists 170,000 or so distinct CDR3 sequences; over 13% were seen once. Sequenced material: PBMCs. These receptors all come from a human donor in good health (CMV status not recorded). Some clones in this sample may be carry-over from other donors' samples.

This clonotype was detected ten times or more. This rearrangement joins TRBV29-1 to TRBJ2-7; no definite D call. V was shortened by 5 bases and J by 5 bases, with 10 bases between the two germline ends. The CDR3 is 11 residues long. CDR1 SQVTM and CDR2 ANQGSEA come from the germline V gene. The CDR3 here is CSVSDADEQYF. The CDR3 DNA is TGCAGCGTTTCCGATGCTGACGAGCAGTACTTC.

This clonotype was seen ten or more times. The chain links TRBV7-2 to TRBJ1-4, with D maybe TRBD1 (5 bases). There are 15 residues in the CDR3. V was trimmed by 3 bases and J by 4 bases, leaving 12 bases between them. CDR1 and CDR2 from the germline V gene are SGHTA and FQGNSA. This CDR3 reads CASSLGRLDNEKLFF. In DNA form, the CDR3 reads TGTGCCAGCAGCTTGGGGCGGCTAGATAATGAAAAACTGTTTTTT.

This clonotype was seen repeatedly, ten times or more. The rearrangement uses TRBV27 and TRBJ2-6, with D unresolved. Per germline, CDR1 MNHEY and CDR2 SMNVEV (reference sequence). CDR3 length: 15 amino acids. Trimming cost V 1 base and J 0 bases, with 4 bases left between them. DNA for the CDR3: TGTGCCAGCAGTTTATGGATCTCTGGGGCCAACGTCCTGACTTTC. This encodes CASSLWISGANVLTF.

This clonotype was found many times. The chain has TRBV7-8 and TRBJ1-2; 9 positions agree with TRBD1. The CDR3 runs to 16 residues. V shed 2 bases, J shed 2 bases, and the junction held 6 bases outside the gene matches. Per the germline V gene, CDR1 is SGHVS and CDR2 is FQNEAQ. The CDR3 sequence is CASSLLQDRGNYGYTF. For the CDR3, the DNA is TGTGCCAGCAGCTTACTCCAGGACAGGGGAAACTATGGCTACACCTTC.

In its sample, this clonotype was seen a few times. This rearrangement joins TRBV7-6 to TRBJ2-1; unclear D gene. CDR1 is SGHVS and CDR2 is FNYEAQ in the germline V gene. The CDR3 has 13 residues. V dropped 1 base and J dropped 10 bases, with 11 bases sitting between them. CDR3 amino acids: CASSLVSDLEQFF. CDR3 nucleotide sequence: TGTGCCAGCAGCTTAGTTTCGGATCTGGAGCAGTTCTTC.

The chain is built from TRBV6-4 and TRBJ2-1; D may match TRBD1 or TRBD2 (5 bases each). Trimming shortened V by 6 bases and J by 8 bases, and 14 bases separated the two germline ends. Germline loops: CDR1 MRHNA, CDR2 SNTAGT. CDR3 length: 13 residues. The CDR3 protein is CASSRDPGDEQFF. The CDR3 bases are TGTGCCAGCAGCAGGGACCCGGGCGATGAGCAGTTCTTC.

At least ten counts were recorded for this clonotype. This sequence joins TRBV7-3 and TRBJ1-1; D remains unclear. Trimming removed 1 base at V and 4 bases at J, with 10 bases between. There are 14 residues in the CDR3. Looked up from germline, CDR1 is SGHTA and CDR2 is FQGTGA. The CDR3 DNA reads TGTGCCAGCAGCTTAAAGGCCAGAACCACTGAAGCTTTCTTT. This gives the protein CASSLKARTTEAFF.

V usage is TRBV29-1 and J usage is TRBJ1-2, with D perhaps TRBD1 (6 bases). This CDR3 contains 14 residues. Trimming removed 5 bases at V and 8 bases at J, with 21 bases between. Germline CDR1 reads SQVTM; CDR2 reads ANQGSEA. CDR3 nucleotide sequence: TGCAGCGTTCAGAAGCCTGAGAACAGGGAAGGCTACACCTTC. It specifies CSVQKPENREGYTF.

The rearrangement links TRBV29-1 to TRBJ2-5; tentatively, D is TRBD2 (5 bases). The germline V and J ends were trimmed by 4 bases and 1 base, with 16 bases remaining between them. The V gene's germline CDR1 is SQVTM and CDR2 ANQGSEA. This CDR3 is 15 amino acids long. The CDR3 DNA reads TGCAGCGTTGCCTTGAGGGCAGGATCCCAAGAGACCCAGTACTTC. It is translated as CSVALRAGSQETQYF.

This chain uses TRBV6-1 with TRBJ1-2; a weak D match, TRBD1 (6 bases). Per the germline V gene, CDR1 is MNHNS and CDR2 is SASEGT. The CDR3 sequence is 12 residues long. V was clipped by 7 bases and J by 4 bases, with 10 bases between them. CDR3 amino acids: CASNRDGYGYTF. The CDR3 DNA reads as TGTGCCAGCAACAGGGACGGCTATGGCTACACCTTC.

This clonotype was seen at least ten times. The CDR3 sequence: CASSQGRGLTYEQYF. The CDR3 nucleotides are TGTGCCAGCAGCCAGGGTAGGGGACTTACCTACGAGCAGTACTTC. The genes are TRBV13 and TRBJ2-7; weak D call: TRBD2 (6 bases). The CDR3 contains 15 residues. Per the germline V gene, CDR1 is PRHDT and CDR2 is FYEKMQ (reference sequence). V lost 5 bases, J lost 2 bases, and 16 bases lay in between. The complete variable domain, with remaining parts taken from reference TRBV13 and TRBJ2-7, reads AAGVIQSPRHLIKEKRETATLKCYPIPRHDTVYWYQQGPGQDPQFLISFYEKMQSDKGSIPDRFSAQQFSDYHSELNMSSLELGDSALYFCASSQGRGLTYEQYFGPGTRLTVT.

This clonotype was counted ten times or more. The chain combines TRBV12-3 or TRBV12-4 with TRBJ1-3; D remains unclear. The CDR3 runs to 14 residues. The ends were cut back, 5 bases at V and 2 bases at J, with 10 bases in the middle. CDR3 loop: CASSGRGAGNTIYF. Here the CDR3 DNA reads TGTGCCAGCAGTGGTCGGGGTGCTGGAAACACCATATATTTT.

In this sample, this clonotype turned up many times. The J gene is TRBJ1-1, the V gene TRBV28; a weak D match, TRBD1 (6 bases). The CDR3 covers 15 residues. CDR1 and CDR2 from the germline V gene are MDHEN and SYDVKM. V lost 6 bases to trimming and J lost 0 bases, with 14 bases between them. Written as DNA, the CDR3 is TGTGCCAGCAGACAGGGAGGAGCAATGAACACTGAAGCTTTCTTT. It codes for CASRQGGAMNTEAFF.

The chain recombines TRBV10-3 with TRBJ1-2; TRBD1 agrees at 9 bases. The germline V gene encodes CDR1 ENHRY and CDR2 SYGVKD. CDR3 length: 16 residues. Unmatched junction bases numbered 6, after V lost 0 bases and J lost 4 bases. The CDR3 is CAISESGQGHSYGYTF. For the CDR3, the DNA is TGTGCCATCAGTGAGTCGGGACAGGGACATAGCTATGGCTACACCTTC.

This clonotype was recorded at least ten times. This rearrangement joins TRBV27 to TRBJ2-3; D unclear. This CDR3 region has 14 residues. CDR1 is MNHEY, CDR2 SMNVEV, per germline (reference sequence). The V end was cut by 4 bases, the J end by 1 base, with 9 bases between. CDR3 DNA sequence: TGTGCCAGCAGTTCCCTCCGACGCACAGATACGCAGTATTTT. Translating gives CASSSLRRTDTQYF.

J is TRBJ1-2 and V is TRBV29-1; TRBD1 might be the D (6 bases). Between the trimmed V and J ends, which lost 3 bases and 6 bases, there was a span of 8 bases. This CDR3 region has 11 residues. Germline V CDR1 and CDR2: SQVTM, ANQGSEA. This CDR3 reads CSVDRTDGYTF. The CDR3 region has the DNA TGCAGCGTTGACCGGACAGATGGCTACACCTTC.

This clonotype was found many times. The J gene is TRBJ2-3, the V gene TRBV6-4; 10 bases line up with TRBD1. With V trimmed by 3 bases and J by 1 base, 4 bases remained unmatched. The germline V gene has CDR1 MRHNA and CDR2 SNTAGT. The length of the CDR3 is 16 residues. Here the CDR3 DNA reads TGTGCCAGCAGTGAATACGGGACAGGGGGCACAGATACGCAGTATTTT. Translating gives CASSEYGTGGTDTQYF.

V is TRBV28 and J is TRBJ2-5, with a weak D call TRBD1 (5 bases). This CDR3 spans 17 amino acids. Per germline, CDR1 MDHEN and CDR2 SYDVKM. The V and J ends lost 1 base and 5 bases respectively, with 20 bases between them. CDR3 coding DNA: TGTGCCAGCAGTTTATCCCCAGGGTTCCGAGACCGGGAGACCCAGTACTTC. Encoded protein: CASSLSPGFRDRETQYF.